The TCR beta chain described here comes from a study of blood T cell repertoires in COVID-19. This CDR3 is built from 15 residues. V lost 4 bases and J 3 bases, leaving 13 bases between the germline ends. Germline V lookup: CDR1 SNHLY, CDR2 FYNNEI. The method was immunoSEQ multiplex PCR; TCRdb's version includes in-frame clones alone and lacks a portion of them. The repertoire holds around 200,000 clones, with 85% to 90% as singletons. This receptor was identified in a woman between 50 and 59 years old in a cohort exposed to, infected with or recovered from COVID-19 (not recorded which). The V call is TRBV2, the J call TRBJ1-5; tentatively, D is TRBD1 (6 bases). The sequenced material came from PBMCs or T cells enriched from blood (not recorded which). In DNA form, the CDR3 reads TGTGCCAGCAGTGTATTAGGGGGGGACAATCAGCCCCAGCATTTT. Translation: CASSVLGGDNQPQHF.